One and the same sample provided the 17 T cell receptor beta chains below, sequenced in a study of low-dose radiotherapy and immunotherapy resistance in tumors. The time point denotes: before trial treatment. Priming of first-strand cDNA relied on TRAV- and TRBV-specific primers (covering alpha and beta chains). TCRs were amplified for about 18 PCR cycles with a constant-region primer and V-primer adapter. TCRdb reanalysed the reads using MiXCR and keeps one entry per CDR3 protein. The sample has 100,000 or so distinct CDR3 sequences; just under 9.5% are singletons. The material sequenced was PBMCs, taken before treatment. These receptors came from a male donor with prostate cancer.

This clonotype was seen repeatedly, ten times or more. The chain links TRBV10-3 to TRBJ2-5; 9 bases agree with TRBD1. The CDR3 spans 14 residues. CDR1 ENHRY and CDR2 SYGVKD come from the germline V gene. J was trimmed by 4 bases and V by 3 bases; bases with no gene match: 3. The CDR3 DNA follows: TGTGCCATCAGTGACGAGACAGGGGGAGAGACCCAGTACTTC. It translates to CAISDETGGETQYF.

This clonotype was counted at least ten times. The V and J genes are TRBV20-1 and TRBJ2-6, with 8 nucleotides matching TRBD2. CDR1 DFQATT and CDR2 SNEGSKA come from the germline V gene (reference sequence). V lost 5 bases, J lost 3 bases, and 6 bases stayed unmatched. The CDR3 is 15 amino acids. The CDR3 here is CSAEAGARGANVLTF. The CDR3 nucleotides are TGCAGTGCTGAAGCGGGGGCTCGTGGGGCCAACGTCCTGACTTTC.

This clonotype was found many times. DNA for the CDR3: TGTGCCAGCAGCTTAGCCGGTTATGAGCAGTTCTTC. Translating gives CASSLAGYEQFF. This chain uses TRBV7-2 with TRBJ2-1; no firm D call. V was pared by 0 bases and J by 8 bases, with 5 bases between. Germline CDR1 is SGHTA and CDR2 is FQGNSA. The CDR3 is made up of 12 amino acids.

This clonotype was found many times. The chain uses TRBV4-1 and TRBJ2-7, with a weak D call TRBD1 (5 bases). The CDR3 extends over 14 amino acids. The germline V gene has CDR1 MGHRA and CDR2 YSYEKL. The ends were cut back, 2 bases at V and 2 bases at J, with 10 bases in the middle. CDR3 DNA sequence: TGCGCCAGCAGCCAACTGGGGCCCGCCTACGAGCAGTACTTC. It yields the protein CASSQLGPAYEQYF.

As concerns this clonotype: This sequence is one base from a far larger clone and is likely a read error. V gene TRBV27 combines with J gene TRBJ2-1, with a possible D match to TRBD1 (5 bases). The CDR3 runs 17 residues. The germline gives CDR1 MNHEY, CDR2 SMNVEV (reference sequence). V lost 6 bases and J lost 4, with 22 bases in between. The CDR3 region has the DNA TGTGCCAGCAGGCCGCTCGATGGGGCCGATTCTTACAATGAGCAGTTCTTC. This encodes CASRPLDGADSYNEQFF.

This clonotype has ten or more counts. The rearrangement joins TRBV2 to TRBJ1-1, with D maybe TRBD1 (5 bases). The CDR3 has 16 amino acids. Germline V lookup: CDR1 SNHLY, CDR2 FYNNEI. Trimming left V 6 bases short and J 1 base short, with 18 bases between. As DNA, the CDR3 is TGTGCCAGCAGGCCCCGGGACGGTGAAAAGAACACTGAAGCTTTCTTT. It yields the protein CASRPRDGEKNTEAFF.

This clonotype was detected many times. The chain links TRBV5-1 to TRBJ2-1, with D tentatively TRBD1 (6 bases). Germline CDR1 is SGHRS and CDR2 is YFSETQ. The CDR3 totals 16 residues. V gave up 5 bases and J gave up 0 bases, with 15 bases separating them. CDR3 sequence reads: CASRTTGRSSYNEQFF. The CDR3 region has the DNA TGCGCCAGCAGAACGACAGGAAGATCCTCCTACAATGAGCAGTTCTTC.

The chain combines TRBV28 with TRBJ2-1; TRBD1 aligns across 7 bases. This CDR3 region has 15 residues. The V gene end was trimmed by 6 bases and the J gene end by 4 bases; junction bases not matched to a gene: 9. From germline, CDR1 is MDHEN and CDR2 SYDVKM. The chain's CDR3 is CASRPQGDGYNEQFF. CDR3 bases: TGTGCCAGCAGGCCGCAGGGGGACGGGTACAATGAGCAGTTCTTC.

This clonotype was seen a few times. This chain joins TRBV30 and TRBJ1-5; no definite D call. The CDR3 has 14 amino acids. Germline V gene lookup returns CDR1 GTSNPN and CDR2 SVGIG (reference sequence). V lost 5 bases to trimming and J lost 9 bases, with 20 bases between them. The CDR3 DNA is TGTGCCTGGGGAAGAGACCGGGCAGGCGGGCCCCAGCATTTT. Translating it yields CAWGRDRAGGPQHF. Together with reference TRBV30 and TRBJ1-5, the CDR3 gives the full variable domain: SQTIHQWPATLVQPVGSPLSLECTVEGTSNPNLYWYRQAAGRGLQLLFYSVGIGQISSEVPQNLSASRPQDRQFILSSKKLLLSDSGFYLCAWGRDRAGGPQHFGDGTRLSIL.

A note on this clonotype: Since a far larger clone is one base different, this is likely a read error. This chain connects TRBV5-1 to TRBJ2-5, with 7 bases matching TRBD1. The CDR3 length is 16 residues. V lost 4 bases to trimming and J lost 11 bases; unmatched junction nucleotides: 20. Germline CDR1 SGHRS, CDR2 YFSETQ. Here the CDR3 reads CASSPPLTGVDNEQYF. The CDR3 DNA reads TGCGCCAGCAGCCCCCCCCTAACAGGGGTGGACAATGAGCAGTACTTC. The entire variable domain, with the rest obtained from reference TRBV5-1 and TRBJ2-5, is as follows: KAGVTQTPRYLIKTRGQQVTLSCSPISGHRSVSWYQQTPGQGLQFLFEYFSETQRNKGNFPGRFSGRQFSNSRSEMNVSTLELGDSALYLCASSPPLTGVDNEQYFGPGTRLLVL.

This clonotype has at least ten counts. The V and J genes are TRBV5-1 and TRBJ2-7; a possible D gene is TRBD1 (5 bases). The CDR3 extends over 11 amino acids. The germline V gene encodes CDR1 SGHRS and CDR2 YFSETQ. V shed 4 bases and J shed 7 bases, with 9 bases lying between them. The CDR3 loop reads CASSDSVEQYF. The DNA for the CDR3 is TGCGCCAGCAGCGACAGTGTGGAGCAGTACTTC.

This clonotype has ten or more counts. The chain's CDR3 is CASSEPQGVGNQPQHF. CDR3 nucleotides: TGTGCCAGCAGTGAACCACAGGGTGTGGGCAATCAGCCCCAGCATTTT. This chain links TRBV25-1 with TRBJ1-5, with D maybe TRBD1 (6 bases). Trimming left V 2 bases short and J 2 bases short, with 13 bases between. CDR3 size: 16 residues. Germline CDR1 reads MGHDK; CDR2 reads SYGVNS.

On this clonotype: This probably arose from a read error, given a far larger clone one base away. The rearrangement joins TRBV6-6 to TRBJ2-7; 11 bases are shared with TRBD1. CDR1 is MNHNY, CDR2 SVGAGI, per germline (reference sequence). The CDR3 is 15 amino acids. V lost 6 bases and J lost 5; bases outside the gene matches: 9. CDR3 DNA sequence: TGTGCCAGCAGAGAAGGAGGACAGGGGGCCAACGAGCAGTACTTC. Its protein is CASREGGQGANEQYF.

About this clonotype itself: A far larger clone lies a single base away; this is likely a read error. The V gene is TRBV5-1, the J gene TRBJ2-1; a weak D match, TRBD2 (7 bases). CDR3 length equals 15 residues. Trimming cost V 0 bases and J 10 bases, with 17 bases left between them. Germline-derived CDR1 and CDR2 are SGHRS and YFSETQ. CDR3 loop: CASSLEGGGPHEQFF. The CDR3 coding sequence is TGCGCCAGCAGCTTGGAAGGGGGAGGGCCACACGAGCAGTTCTTC.

The sample holds many counts of this clonotype. V gene TRBV7-9 combines with J gene TRBJ2-1, with a weak D call TRBD2 (5 bases). Deletions cut 8 bases from V and 5 bases from J, with 10 bases between. CDR1 is SEHNR and CDR2 is FQNEAQ in the germline V gene (reference sequence). The CDR3 is 12 residues long. The CDR3: CASGTRDNEQFF. CDR3 DNA sequence: TGTGCCAGCGGAACGCGGGACAATGAGCAGTTCTTC. Together with reference TRBV7-9 and TRBJ2-1, the CDR3 gives the full variable domain: DTGVSQNPRHKITKRGQNVTFRCDPISEHNRLYWYRQTLGQGPEFLTYFQNEAQLEKSRLLSDRFSAERPKGSFSTLEIQRTEQGDSAMYLCASGTRDNEQFFGPGTRLTVL.

The sample holds many counts of this clonotype. This rearrangement joins TRBV20-1 to TRBJ1-5; D is undetermined. The CDR3 loop spans 13 amino acids. CDR1 is DFQATT and CDR2 is SNEGSKA in the germline V gene (reference sequence). V was trimmed by 7 bases and J by 4 bases, leaving 14 bases between them. CDR3 nucleotide sequence: TGCAGTGTAAGACGAGGGCCGAATCAGCCCCAGCATTTT. This encodes CSVRRGPNQPQHF.

Ten or more counts support this clonotype. The chain is built from TRBV21-1 and TRBJ2-4. TRBV21-1 is marked as a pseudogene. CDR3 length equals 15 residues. In nucleotides, the CDR3 is TGTGCCAGCAGCCAACCCGAACTAGCCAAAAACATTCAGTACTTC. This translates into CASSQPELAKNIQYF.